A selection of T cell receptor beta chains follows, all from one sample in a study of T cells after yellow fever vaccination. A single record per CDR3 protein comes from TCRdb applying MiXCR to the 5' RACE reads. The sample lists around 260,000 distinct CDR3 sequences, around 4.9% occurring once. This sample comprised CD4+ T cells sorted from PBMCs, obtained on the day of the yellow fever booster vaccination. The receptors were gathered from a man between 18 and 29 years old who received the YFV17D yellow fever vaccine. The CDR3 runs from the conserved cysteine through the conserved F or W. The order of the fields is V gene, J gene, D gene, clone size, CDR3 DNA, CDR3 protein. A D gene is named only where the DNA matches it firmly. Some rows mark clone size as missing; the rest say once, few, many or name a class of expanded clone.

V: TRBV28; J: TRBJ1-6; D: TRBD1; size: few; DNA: TGTGCCAGCAGTTCCCTCCGGGACAGATCCTATAATTCACCCCTCCACTTT; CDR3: CASSSLRDRSYNSPLHF
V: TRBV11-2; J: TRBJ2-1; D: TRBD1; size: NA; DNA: TGTGCCAGCAGCCCCCGGGACAGGGGTTTTGGGTGGAGCGATGAGCAGTTCTTC; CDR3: CASSPRDRGFGWSDEQFF
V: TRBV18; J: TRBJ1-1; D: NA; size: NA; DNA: TGTGCCAGCTCACCACTAAGCCAGAACACTGAAGCTTTCTTT; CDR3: CASSPLSQNTEAFF
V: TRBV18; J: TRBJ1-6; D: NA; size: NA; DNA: TGTGCCTGCTCCCCTTACGACACTAATTCACCCCTCCACTTT; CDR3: CACSPYDTNSPLHF
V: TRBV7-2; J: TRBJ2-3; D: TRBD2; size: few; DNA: TGTGCCAGCAGCCCGGGGAGGGTAGATACGCAGTATTTT; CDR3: CASSPGRVDTQYF
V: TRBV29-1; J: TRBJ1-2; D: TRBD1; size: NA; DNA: TGCAGCGTTGAGTCATATGACAGGGGCGTCCCCCGCTACACCTTC; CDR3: CSVESYDRGVPRYTF
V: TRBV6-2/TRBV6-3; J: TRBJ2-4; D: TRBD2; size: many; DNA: TGTGCCAGCAGACCGCGCGGGACTAGCGGTATAGCCAAAAACATTCAGTACTTC; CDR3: CASRPRGTSGIAKNIQYF
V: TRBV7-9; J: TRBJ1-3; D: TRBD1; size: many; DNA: TGTGCCAGCAGCCTGACAGGGGGCACTGGAAACACCATATATTTT; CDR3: CASSLTGGTGNTIYF
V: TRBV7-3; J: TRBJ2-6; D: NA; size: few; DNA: TGTGCCAGCAGCTTAACGATCGGGTCTGGGGCCAACGTCCTGACTTTC; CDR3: CASSLTIGSGANVLTF
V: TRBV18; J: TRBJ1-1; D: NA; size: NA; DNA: TGTGCCAGCTCACCCTCGATAGGGTCGAACACTGAAGCTTTCTTT; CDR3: CASSPSIGSNTEAFF
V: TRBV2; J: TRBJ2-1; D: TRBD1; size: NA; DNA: TGTGCCAGCACTCGGGACAGCTCCTACAATGAGCAGTTCTTC; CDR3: CASTRDSSYNEQFF
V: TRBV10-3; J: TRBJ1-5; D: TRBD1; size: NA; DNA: TGTGCCATCAGTGGGGACAGGGGTGGCAATCAGCCCCAGCATTTT; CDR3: CAISGDRGGNQPQHF
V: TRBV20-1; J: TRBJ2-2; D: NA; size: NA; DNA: TGCAGTGCTAGTAGTACCTCGAGTAACACCGGGGAGCTGTTTTTT; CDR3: CSASSTSSNTGELFF
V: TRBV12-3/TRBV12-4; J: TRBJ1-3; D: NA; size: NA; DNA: TGTGCCAGCAGTCCCTTCCCGGCCGGGGGATCAACTTCTGGAAACACCATATATTTT; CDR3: CASSPFPAGGSTSGNTIYF
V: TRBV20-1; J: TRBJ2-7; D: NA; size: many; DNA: TGCAGTGCTAGAGGGTGGGCGGATTACGAGCAGTACTTC; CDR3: CSARGWADYEQYF
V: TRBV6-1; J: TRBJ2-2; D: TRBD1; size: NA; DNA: TGTGCCAGCAGTGAAGATTTTTGGACAGGGGAGGTTAGGGAGCTGTTTTTT; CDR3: CASSEDFWTGEVRELFF